The 15 T cell receptor beta chains below were found in one sample sequenced in a study of shared clonotypes between healthy human individuals (dated by TCRdb to 2018 to 2021). The library was prepared using the immunoSEQ multiplex PCR assay. As stored in TCRdb, this immuneACCESS dataset retains in-frame rearrangements with V and J assigned. A fraction of the clones does not appear; measured against another copy, unresolved V genes explain less than half of the discrepancy, and the remainder lacks a known reason. A total of roughly 2.6 million clones appear in this sample, around nine tenths of them only once. The ten largest clonotypes hold about 0.13% of the sample. The sequencing input was naive CD4+ T cells sorted from blood. Per the publication, the cell subset or site label means: CD45RA+ positively selected. The receptors derive from a man aged 18-30 years in good health.

The rearrangement uses TRBV5-4 and TRBJ2-2, with TRBD2 matching over 12 bases. The trim removed 4 bases at V and 3 bases at J, leaving 4 bases unmatched. Germline-derived CDR1 and CDR2 are SGHNT and YYREEE (reference sequence). This CDR3 is 16 amino acids long. The CDR3 loop is CASSPRLAGDTGELFF. The CDR3 region has the DNA TGTGCCAGCAGCCCCCGACTAGCGGGGGACACCGGGGAGCTGTTTTTT. Full variable domain (remainder filled in from reference TRBV5-4 and TRBJ2-2): ETGVTQSPTHLIKTRGQQVTLRCSSQSGHNTVSWYQQALGQGPQFIFQYYREEENGRGNFPPRFSGLQFPNYSSELNVNALELDDSALYLCASSPRLAGDTGELFFGEGSRLTVL.

The chain is built from TRBV5-1 and TRBJ2-1; 10 bases match TRBD1. This CDR3 has 15 amino acids. The V segment lost 3 bases and the J segment 5 bases; nucleotides outside the gene matches: 5. Germline CDR1 SGHRS, CDR2 YFSETQ. This chain's CDR3 is CASSSTGTGDNEQFF. CDR3 nucleotides: TGCGCCAGCAGCTCGACCGGGACAGGGGACAATGAGCAGTTCTTC.

As regards this clone: Other DNA sequences from this sample encode an identical CDR3 as well. V gene TRBV5-1 combines with J gene TRBJ2-7; D call uncertain. V was trimmed by 4 bases and J by 3 bases, leaving 14 bases between them. Germline V gene data show CDR1 as SGHRS and CDR2 as YFSETQ. The CDR3 contains 14 residues. Written as DNA, the CDR3 is TGCGCCAGCAGCCCAGGTACAGTCTACTACGAGCAGTACTTC. It codes for CASSPGTVYYEQYF.

The V and J genes are TRBV2 and TRBJ2-3, with D possibly matching TRBD2 (6 bases). Germline V CDR1 and CDR2: SNHLY, FYNNEI. The CDR3 is made up of 15 amino acids. The V gene lost 4 bases and the J gene lost 2 bases, with 13 bases spanning the gap. The CDR3 DNA is TGTGCCAGCAGTGCCGCCGCGGGGAACACAGATACGCAGTATTTT. Residues: CASSAAAGNTDTQYF.

This clone appeared a few times. The V and J genes are TRBV28 and TRBJ2-7, with D hard to call. Germline CDR1 MDHEN, CDR2 SYDVKM. The CDR3 extends over 12 amino acids. V was trimmed by 5 bases and J by 3 bases, leaving 8 bases between them. CDR3 residues: CASSLGFYEQYF. The CDR3 bases are TGTGCCAGCAGTCTCGGGTTCTACGAGCAGTACTTC.

Points on this clone: Other DNA sequences within the sample encode an identical CDR3. The V and J genes are TRBV11-2 and TRBJ2-5, with no clear D. The CDR3 runs 12 residues. In germline, CDR1 is SGHAT, CDR2 FQNNGV. Trimming removed 3 bases from V and 5 bases from J, with 7 bases in between. CDR3 in DNA: TGTGCCAGCAGCTTTGGAGAGGAGACCCAGTACTTC. Its protein product is CASSFGEETQYF.

This clone has only one observation. The sample holds other DNA sequences that translate to the same CDR3. V is TRBV7-6 and J is TRBJ2-2; D is tentatively TRBD1 or TRBD2 (5 bases each). The germline CDR1 and CDR2 sequences are SGHVS and FNYEAQ. This CDR3 has 12 residues. V was cut by 3 bases and J by 7 bases, with 6 bases left in between. This chain's CDR3 is CASSLGVGELFF. The CDR3, as DNA: TGTGCCAGCAGCTTGGGGGTCGGGGAGCTGTTTTTT.

This chain uses TRBV4-1 with TRBJ2-3; TRBD2 aligns across 7 bases. V shed 3 bases, J shed 3 bases, and the junction held 15 bases outside the gene matches. The CDR3 contains 18 residues. CDR1 is MGHRA, CDR2 YSYEKL, per germline. CDR3 protein: CASSHVGFRGEVTDTQYF. The DNA for the CDR3 is TGCGCCAGCAGCCACGTGGGGTTCCGGGGGGAAGTAACAGATACGCAGTATTTT.

The V gene is TRBV27, the J gene TRBJ2-7, with TRBD1 matching 11 bases. Unmatched junction bases numbered 5, after V lost 6 bases and J lost 4 bases. The CDR3 covers 14 residues. Germline V gene data show CDR1 as MNHEY and CDR2 as SMNVEV (reference sequence). CDR3 sequence reads: CASRRGQGAYEQYF. For the CDR3, the DNA is TGTGCCAGCAGGCGAGGACAGGGGGCATACGAGCAGTACTTC.

Concerning this clone: In the same sample, other DNA sequences code for this CDR3. The chain recombines TRBV7-2 with TRBJ1-1; 7 bases align to TRBD1. Looked up from germline, CDR1 is SGHTA and CDR2 is FQGNSA. This CDR3 has 15 residues. V was clipped by 0 bases and J by 0 bases; unmatched bases: 1. The CDR3, as DNA: TGTGCCAGCAGCTTAGCTGGGACAGTGAACACTGAAGCTTTCTTT. Amino acids: CASSLAGTVNTEAFF.

V gene TRBV7-3 combines with J gene TRBJ2-5; 8 bases agree with TRBD2. There are 15 residues in the CDR3. Germline assignment: CDR1 SGHTA and CDR2 FQGTGA. V shed 2 bases, J shed 1 base, and the junction held 3 bases outside the gene matches. The CDR3 sequence: CASSLGLAIQETQYF. The CDR3 nucleotides read TGTGCCAGCAGCTTAGGACTAGCTATCCAAGAGACCCAGTACTTC.

The rearrangement joins TRBV5-1 to TRBJ1-1; TRBD1 agrees at 9 bases. This CDR3 contains 15 residues. The germline V gene has CDR1 SGHRS and CDR2 YFSETQ. V lost 2 bases and J lost 4; bases outside the gene matches: 6. DNA for the CDR3: TGCGCCAGCAGCTTTTTACAGGGGGCGAGCACTGAAGCTTTCTTT. This translates into CASSFLQGASTEAFF. Using reference TRBV5-1 and TRBJ1-1 for the parts outside the CDR3, the full variable domain is KAGVTQTPRYLIKTRGQQVTLSCSPISGHRSVSWYQQTPGQGLQFLFEYFSETQRNKGNFPGRFSGRQFSNSRSEMNVSTLELGDSALYLCASSFLQGASTEAFFGQGTRLTVV.

This clone occurred a few times. The chain links TRBV30 to TRBJ1-1; D is ambiguous. The germline CDR1 and CDR2 sequences are GTSNPN and SVGIG (reference sequence). The CDR3 length is 11 residues. The V and J ends lost 5 bases and 1 base respectively, with 5 bases between them. CDR3 loop: CAWWTNTEAFF. In DNA form, the CDR3 reads TGTGCCTGGTGGACGAACACTGAAGCTTTCTTT.

The V gene is TRBV28, the J gene TRBJ1-5, with a tentative D call TRBD1 (5 bases). The CDR3 contains 15 residues. V dropped 0 bases and J dropped 4 bases, with 10 bases sitting between them. Germline CDR1 and CDR2: MDHEN and SYDVKM. CDR3 residues: CASSLWQGRNQPQHF. CDR3 in DNA: TGTGCCAGCAGTTTATGGCAGGGTAGGAATCAGCCCCAGCATTTT.

V usage is TRBV6-5 and J usage is TRBJ2-2, with TRBD2 matching over 9 bases. With 5 bases clipped from V and 4 bases from J, the junction kept 5 bases outside the gene matches. This CDR3 spans 15 amino acids. Per germline, CDR1 MNHEY and CDR2 SVGAGI. This CDR3 reads CASSAGGPGTGELFF. For the CDR3, the DNA is TGTGCCAGCAGTGCGGGAGGGCCGGGCACCGGGGAGCTGTTTTTT.